This TCR beta chain is drawn from a study of sequential checkpoint blockade in melanoma. The overall study: Patients were randomized 1:1 to nivolumab-then-ipilimumab or ipilimumab-then-nivolumab first-line. Maintenance nivolumab came after either treatment sequence.

Produced via immunoSEQ multiplex PCR; TCRdb's table is partial and in-frame only. The sample has under 7,000 clones; roughly 52% are singletons. The germline V gene has CDR1 MNHNS and CDR2 SASEGT. V was trimmed by 6 bases and J by 3 bases, leaving 15 bases between them. The CDR3 is 14 residues long. Described treatment: randomized to nivolumab then ipilimumab (arm A) or the reverse (arm B). Patients had received no earlier DNA-damaging chemotherapy. PBMC sorting kept live CD3+CD8+ cells without CD19 or CD56. The clonotype originates from a human donor with melanoma. The sample was CD8+ T cells sorted from blood (inferred from file names), taken from a patient given nivolumab and ipilimumab in sequence. The chain has TRBV6-1 and TRBJ2-7, with D tentatively TRBD1 (7 bases). CDR3 amino acids: CASSADQGGYEQYF. The CDR3 coding sequence is TGTGCCAGCAGCGCAGACCAGGGGGGCTACGAGCAGTACTTC.